The T cell receptor (beta chain) described here comes from a study of cytomegalovirus exposure and HLA in healthy donors. As for this clone: Its antigen remains unknown.

Whole-study findings and limits: As a later analysis showed, a missense DCLRE1C variant was linked to trimming of TCR beta V- and J-genes. In vitro testing confirmed a few CMV-associated chains as specific for CMV antigens.

In germline, CDR1 is SGHTA, CDR2 FQGNSA. The CDR3 length is 16 residues. V was clipped by 6 bases and J by 8 bases; unmatched bases: 14. The PCR contained 60 Vbeta and 13 Jbeta primers. Sequenced by immunoSEQ multiplex PCR; TCRdb stores in-frame clones only, minus some. The profile shows under 200,000 clones, 71% of them singletons. The sequenced material came from PBMCs. The V gene is TRBV7-2, the J gene TRBJ2-1, with TRBD1 matching over 9 bases. This receptor was identified in a woman aged 25-40 years in good health and CMV-seronegative. CDR3 sequence: CASSPLPGQGWHEQFF. CDR3 DNA: TGTGCCAGCAGTCCTCTTCCGGGACAGGGATGGCATGAGCAGTTCTTC.